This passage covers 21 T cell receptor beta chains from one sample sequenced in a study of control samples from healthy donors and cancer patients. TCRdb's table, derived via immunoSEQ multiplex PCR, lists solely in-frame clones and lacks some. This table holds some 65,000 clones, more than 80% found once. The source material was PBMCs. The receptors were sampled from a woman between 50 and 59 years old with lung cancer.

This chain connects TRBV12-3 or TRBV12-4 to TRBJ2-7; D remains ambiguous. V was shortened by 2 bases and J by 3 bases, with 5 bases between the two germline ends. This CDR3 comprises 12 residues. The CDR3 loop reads CASSLPNYEQYF. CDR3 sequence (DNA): TGTGCCAGCAGTTTACCTAACTACGAGCAGTACTTC.

CDR3 region: CASMGTANTEAFF. CDR3 in DNA: TGTGCCAGCATGGGGACAGCGAACACTGAAGCTTTCTTT. The V call is TRBV6-6, the J call TRBJ1-1; 7 bases are a match to TRBD1. With 7 bases clipped from V and 1 base from J, the junction kept 3 bases outside the gene matches. Per the germline V gene, CDR1 is MNHNY and CDR2 is SVGAGI (reference sequence). The length of the CDR3 is 13 residues.

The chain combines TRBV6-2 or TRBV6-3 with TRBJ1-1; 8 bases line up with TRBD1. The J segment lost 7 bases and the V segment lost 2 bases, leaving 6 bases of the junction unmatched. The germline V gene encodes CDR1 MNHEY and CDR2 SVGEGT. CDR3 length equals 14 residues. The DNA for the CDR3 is TGTGCCAGCAGTTACCCCCAGGGGGCTGATGAAGCTTTCTTT. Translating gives CASSYPQGADEAFF.

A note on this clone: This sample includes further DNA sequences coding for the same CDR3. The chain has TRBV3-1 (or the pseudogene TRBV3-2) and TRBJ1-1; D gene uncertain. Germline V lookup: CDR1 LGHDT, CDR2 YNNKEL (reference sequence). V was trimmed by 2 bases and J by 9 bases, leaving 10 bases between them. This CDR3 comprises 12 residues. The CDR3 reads CASSQKGRKAFF. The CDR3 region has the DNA TGTGCCAGCAGCCAAAAAGGTAGAAAAGCTTTCTTT.

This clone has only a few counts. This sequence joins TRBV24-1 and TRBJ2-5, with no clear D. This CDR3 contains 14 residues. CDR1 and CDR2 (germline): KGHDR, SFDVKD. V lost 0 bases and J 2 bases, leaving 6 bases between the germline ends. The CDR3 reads CATSDLLRQETQYF. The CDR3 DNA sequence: TGTGCCACCAGTGATTTGTTGCGGCAAGAGACCCAGTACTTC.

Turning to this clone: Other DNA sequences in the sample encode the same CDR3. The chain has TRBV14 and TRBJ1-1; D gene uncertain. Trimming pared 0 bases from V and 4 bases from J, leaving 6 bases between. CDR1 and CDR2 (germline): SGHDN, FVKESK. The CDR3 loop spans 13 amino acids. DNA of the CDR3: TGTGCCAGCAGCCAAGAGTATCGCACTGAAGCTTTCTTT. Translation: CASSQEYRTEAFF.

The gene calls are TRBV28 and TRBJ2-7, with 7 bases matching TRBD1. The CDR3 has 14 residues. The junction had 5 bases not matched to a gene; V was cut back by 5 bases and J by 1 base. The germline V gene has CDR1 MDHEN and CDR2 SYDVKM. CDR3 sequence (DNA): TGTGCCAGCAGTGGGGACAGCCTATCCTACGAGCAGTACTTC. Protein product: CASSGDSLSYEQYF.

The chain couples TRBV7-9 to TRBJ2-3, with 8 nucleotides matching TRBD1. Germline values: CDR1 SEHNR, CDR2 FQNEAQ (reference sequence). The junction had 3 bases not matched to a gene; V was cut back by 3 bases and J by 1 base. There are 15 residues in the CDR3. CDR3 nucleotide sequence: TGTGCCAGCAGCTTTGACAGGGGAGGCACAGATACGCAGTATTTT. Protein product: CASSFDRGGTDTQYF.

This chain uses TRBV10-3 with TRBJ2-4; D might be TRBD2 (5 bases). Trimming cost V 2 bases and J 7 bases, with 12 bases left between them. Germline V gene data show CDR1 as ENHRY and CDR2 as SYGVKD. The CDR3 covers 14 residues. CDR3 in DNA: TGTGCCATCAGTGAGCCGGGATTACTTAACATTCAGTACTTC. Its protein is CAISEPGLLNIQYF.

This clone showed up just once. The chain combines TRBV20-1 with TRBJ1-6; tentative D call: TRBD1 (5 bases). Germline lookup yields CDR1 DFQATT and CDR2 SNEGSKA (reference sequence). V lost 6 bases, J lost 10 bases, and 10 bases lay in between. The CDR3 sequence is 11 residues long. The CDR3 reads CSARTGSPLHF. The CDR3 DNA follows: TGCAGTGCGCGAACAGGCTCACCCCTCCACTTT.

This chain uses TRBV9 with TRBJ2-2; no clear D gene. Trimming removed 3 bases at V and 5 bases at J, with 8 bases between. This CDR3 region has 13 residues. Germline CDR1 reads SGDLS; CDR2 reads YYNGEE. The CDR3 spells CASSATQTGELFF. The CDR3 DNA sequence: TGTGCCAGCAGCGCAACACAAACCGGGGAGCTGTTTTTT.

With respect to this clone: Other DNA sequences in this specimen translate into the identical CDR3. Here the CDR3 DNA reads TGTGCCAGCAGCTTAACAGCAGTCACAGATACGCAGTATTTT. It translates to CASSLTAVTDTQYF. V usage is TRBV7-3 and J usage is TRBJ2-3; D not certain. This CDR3 comprises 14 residues. Trimming left V 0 bases short and J 2 bases short, with 6 bases between. Germline CDR1 is SGHTA and CDR2 is FQGTGA.

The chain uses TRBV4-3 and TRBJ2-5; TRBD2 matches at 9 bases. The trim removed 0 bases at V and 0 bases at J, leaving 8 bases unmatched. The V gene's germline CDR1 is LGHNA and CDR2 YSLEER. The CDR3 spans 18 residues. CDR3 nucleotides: TGCGCCAGCAGCCAAGAAATTAGCGGGGGCCAGTACCAAGAGACCCAGTACTTC. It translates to CASSQEISGGQYQETQYF.

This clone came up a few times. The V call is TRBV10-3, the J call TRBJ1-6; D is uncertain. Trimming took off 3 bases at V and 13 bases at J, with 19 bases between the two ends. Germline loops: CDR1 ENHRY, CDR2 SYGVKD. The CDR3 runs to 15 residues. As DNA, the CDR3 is TGTGCCATCAGTGAAGCGACATCGAGCGTAGGGCCCCTCCACTTT. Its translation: CAISEATSSVGPLHF.

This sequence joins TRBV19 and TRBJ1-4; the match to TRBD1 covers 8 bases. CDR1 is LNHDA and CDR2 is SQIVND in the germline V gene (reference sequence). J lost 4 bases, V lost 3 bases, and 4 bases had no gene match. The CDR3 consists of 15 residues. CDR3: CASSMRDRINEKLFF. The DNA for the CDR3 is TGTGCCAGTAGTATGAGGGACAGGATTAATGAAAAACTGTTTTTT.

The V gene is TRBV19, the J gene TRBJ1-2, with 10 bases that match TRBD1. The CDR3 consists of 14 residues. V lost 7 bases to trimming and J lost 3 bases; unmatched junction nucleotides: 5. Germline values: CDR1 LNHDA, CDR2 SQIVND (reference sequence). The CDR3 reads CASTGTGDYYGYTF. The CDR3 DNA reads TGTGCCAGTACCGGGACAGGGGATTACTATGGCTACACCTTC.

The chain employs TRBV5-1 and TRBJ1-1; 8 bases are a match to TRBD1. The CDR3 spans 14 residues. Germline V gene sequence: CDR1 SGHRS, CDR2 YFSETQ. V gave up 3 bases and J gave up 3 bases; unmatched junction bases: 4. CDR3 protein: CASSYDRGYTEAFF. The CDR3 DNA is TGCGCCAGCAGCTACGACAGGGGATACACTGAAGCTTTCTTT.

CDR3 protein: CASSVEGQGIYSGNTIYF. In DNA, the CDR3 is TGTGCCAGCAGCGTCGAGGGGCAGGGAATCTATTCTGGAAACACCATATATTTT. This chain links TRBV9 with TRBJ1-3, with a possible D match to TRBD1 (5 bases). The CDR3 is 18 amino acids. The V gene's germline CDR1 is SGDLS and CDR2 YYNGEE. The V and J ends lost 2 bases and 1 base respectively, with 19 bases between them.

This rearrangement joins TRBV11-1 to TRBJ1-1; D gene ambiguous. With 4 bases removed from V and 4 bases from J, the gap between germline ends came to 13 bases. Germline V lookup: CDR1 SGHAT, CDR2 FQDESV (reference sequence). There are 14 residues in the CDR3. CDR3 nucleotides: TGTGCCAGCAGCTCCCGGATCTGGAGCACTGAAGCTTTCTTT. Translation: CASSSRIWSTEAFF.

The CDR3 nucleotides are TGTGCCAGCAGTTCGGACAGCTATAATTCACCCCTCCACTTT. It translates to CASSSDSYNSPLHF. This chain links TRBV6-5 with TRBJ1-6; tentatively, D is TRBD1 (6 bases). The CDR3 runs 14 residues. Trimming stripped 4 bases from V and 3 bases from J, with 7 bases between. Germline CDR1 reads MNHEY; CDR2 reads SVGAGI.

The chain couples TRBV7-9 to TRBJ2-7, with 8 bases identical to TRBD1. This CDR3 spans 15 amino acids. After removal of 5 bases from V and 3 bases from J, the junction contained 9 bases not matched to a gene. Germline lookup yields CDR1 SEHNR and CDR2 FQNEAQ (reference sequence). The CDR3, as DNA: TGTGCCAGCAGCGGAGACAGGGGTAAAAACTACGAGCAGTACTTC. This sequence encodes CASSGDRGKNYEQYF.